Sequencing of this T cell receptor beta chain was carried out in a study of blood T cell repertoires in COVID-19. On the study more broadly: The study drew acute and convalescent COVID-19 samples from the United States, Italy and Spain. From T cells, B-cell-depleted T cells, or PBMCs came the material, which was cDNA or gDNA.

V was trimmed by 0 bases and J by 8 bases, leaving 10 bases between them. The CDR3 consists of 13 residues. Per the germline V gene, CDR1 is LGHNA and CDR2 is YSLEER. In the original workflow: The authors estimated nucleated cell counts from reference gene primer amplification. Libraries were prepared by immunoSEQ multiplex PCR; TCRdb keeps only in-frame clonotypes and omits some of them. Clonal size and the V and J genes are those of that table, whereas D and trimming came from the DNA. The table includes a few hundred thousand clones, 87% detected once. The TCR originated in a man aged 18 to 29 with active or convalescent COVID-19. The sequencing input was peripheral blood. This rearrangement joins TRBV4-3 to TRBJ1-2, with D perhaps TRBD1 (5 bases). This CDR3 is CASSQEGGTGYTF. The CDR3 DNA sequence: TGCGCCAGCAGCCAAGAGGGGGGGACGGGCTACACCTTC.